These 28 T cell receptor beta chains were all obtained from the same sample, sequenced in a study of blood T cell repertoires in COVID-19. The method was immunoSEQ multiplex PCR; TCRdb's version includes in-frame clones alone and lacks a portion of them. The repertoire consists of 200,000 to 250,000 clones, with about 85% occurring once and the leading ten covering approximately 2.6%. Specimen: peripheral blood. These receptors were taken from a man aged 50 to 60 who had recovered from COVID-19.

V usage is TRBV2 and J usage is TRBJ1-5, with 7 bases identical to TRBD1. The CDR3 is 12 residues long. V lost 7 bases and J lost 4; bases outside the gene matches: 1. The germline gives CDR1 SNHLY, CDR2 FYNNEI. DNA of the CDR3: TGTGCCAGCAAGGGGGCGAATCAGCCCCAGCATTTT. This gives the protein CASKGANQPQHF.

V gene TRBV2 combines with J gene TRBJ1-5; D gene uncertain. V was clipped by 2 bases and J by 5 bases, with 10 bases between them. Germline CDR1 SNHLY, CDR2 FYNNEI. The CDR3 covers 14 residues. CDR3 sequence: CASSEWVAYQPQHF. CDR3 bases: TGTGCCAGCAGTGAATGGGTAGCGTATCAGCCCCAGCATTTT.

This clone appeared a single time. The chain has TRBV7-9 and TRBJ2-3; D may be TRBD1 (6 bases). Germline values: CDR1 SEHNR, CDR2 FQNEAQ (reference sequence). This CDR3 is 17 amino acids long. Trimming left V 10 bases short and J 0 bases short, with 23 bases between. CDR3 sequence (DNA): TGTGCCACCCCATCTACAGGGAACCCCTCTAGCACAGATACGCAGTATTTT. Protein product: CATPSTGNPSSTDTQYF. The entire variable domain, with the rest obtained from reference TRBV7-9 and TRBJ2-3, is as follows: DTGVSQNPRHKITKRGQNVTFRCDPISEHNRLYWYRQTLGQGPEFLTYFQNEAQLEKSRLLSDRFSAERPKGSFSTLEIQRTEQGDSAMYLCATPSTGNPSSTDTQYFGPGTRLTVL.

CDR3 amino acids: CASSLGRESDLFF. The CDR3 coding sequence is TGTGCCAGCAGCTTAGGGCGGGAGTCTGATTTGTTCTTC. The genes are TRBV7-9 and TRBJ2-1; the match to TRBD2 covers 7 bases. Germline V gene sequence: CDR1 SEHNR, CDR2 FQNEAQ (reference sequence). The J segment lost 15 bases and the V segment lost 1 base, leaving 9 bases of the junction unmatched. The CDR3 is made up of 13 amino acids.

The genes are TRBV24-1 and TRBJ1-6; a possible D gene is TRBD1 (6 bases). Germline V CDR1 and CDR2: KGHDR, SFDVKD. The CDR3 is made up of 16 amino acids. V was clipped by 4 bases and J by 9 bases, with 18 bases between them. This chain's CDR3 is CATSDPTDSKLSPLHF. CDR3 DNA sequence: TGTGCCACCAGTGACCCAACGGACAGTAAACTTTCACCCCTCCACTTT.

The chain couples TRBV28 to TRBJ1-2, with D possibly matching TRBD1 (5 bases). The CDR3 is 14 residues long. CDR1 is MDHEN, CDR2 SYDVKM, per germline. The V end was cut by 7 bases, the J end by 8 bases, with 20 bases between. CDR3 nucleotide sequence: TGTGCCAGCATCCTAGACGGCGGGACGGGAGGCTACACCTTC. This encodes CASILDGGTGGYTF.

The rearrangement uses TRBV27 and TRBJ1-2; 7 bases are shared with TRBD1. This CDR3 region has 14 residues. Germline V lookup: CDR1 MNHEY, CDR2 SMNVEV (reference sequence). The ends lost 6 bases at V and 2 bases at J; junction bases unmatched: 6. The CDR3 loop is CASRRSGQNYGYTF. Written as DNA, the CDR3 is TGTGCCAGCAGGCGATCGGGACAGAACTATGGCTACACCTTC.

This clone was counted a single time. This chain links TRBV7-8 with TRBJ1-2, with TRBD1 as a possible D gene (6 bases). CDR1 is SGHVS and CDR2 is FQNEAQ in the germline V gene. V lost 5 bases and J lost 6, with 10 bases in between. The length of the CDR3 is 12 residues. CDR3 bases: TGTGCCAGCAGCGACTACAGGGATGGCTACACCTTC. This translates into CASSDYRDGYTF.

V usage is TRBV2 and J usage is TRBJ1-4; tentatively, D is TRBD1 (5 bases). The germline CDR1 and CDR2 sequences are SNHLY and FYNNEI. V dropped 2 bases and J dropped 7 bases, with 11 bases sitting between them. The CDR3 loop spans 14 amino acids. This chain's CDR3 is CASSERAGGEKLFF. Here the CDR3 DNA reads TGTGCCAGCAGTGAAAGGGCGGGGGGTGAAAAACTGTTTTTT.

The CDR3 nucleotides are TGCGCCAGCAGCCGCGCGACTAGCGGATTTTACGAGCAGTACTTC. Its translation: CASSRATSGFYEQYF. The J gene is TRBJ2-7, the V gene TRBV4-1; TRBD2 aligns across 9 bases. The germline V gene encodes CDR1 MGHRA and CDR2 YSYEKL. There are 15 residues in the CDR3. Unmatched junction bases numbered 8, after V lost 4 bases and J lost 4 bases.

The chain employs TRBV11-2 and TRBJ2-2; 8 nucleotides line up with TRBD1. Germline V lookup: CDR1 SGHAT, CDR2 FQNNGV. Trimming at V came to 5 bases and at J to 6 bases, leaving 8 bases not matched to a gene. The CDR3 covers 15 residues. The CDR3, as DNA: TGTGCCAGCAGCCGGACGGGACAGGTATCCGGGGAGCTGTTTTTT. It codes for CASSRTGQVSGELFF.

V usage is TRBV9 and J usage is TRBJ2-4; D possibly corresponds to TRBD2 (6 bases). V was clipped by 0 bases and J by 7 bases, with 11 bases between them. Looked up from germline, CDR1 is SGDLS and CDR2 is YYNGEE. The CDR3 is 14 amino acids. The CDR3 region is CASSVDGGINIQYF. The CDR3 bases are TGTGCCAGCAGCGTAGATGGAGGGATCAACATTCAGTACTTC.

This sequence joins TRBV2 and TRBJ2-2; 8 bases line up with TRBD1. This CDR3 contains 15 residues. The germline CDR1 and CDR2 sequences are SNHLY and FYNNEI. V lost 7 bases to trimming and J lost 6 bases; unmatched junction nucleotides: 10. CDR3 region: CASIKQGVGPGELFF. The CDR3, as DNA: TGTGCCAGCATAAAACAGGGGGTTGGGCCCGGGGAGCTGTTTTTT.

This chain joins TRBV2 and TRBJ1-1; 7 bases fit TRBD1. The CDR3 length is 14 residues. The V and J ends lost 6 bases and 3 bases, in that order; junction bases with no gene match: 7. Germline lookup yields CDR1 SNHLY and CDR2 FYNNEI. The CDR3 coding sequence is TGTGCCAGCAGAGCAGGGGGTTCGGACACTGAAGCTTTCTTT. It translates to CASRAGGSDTEAFF.

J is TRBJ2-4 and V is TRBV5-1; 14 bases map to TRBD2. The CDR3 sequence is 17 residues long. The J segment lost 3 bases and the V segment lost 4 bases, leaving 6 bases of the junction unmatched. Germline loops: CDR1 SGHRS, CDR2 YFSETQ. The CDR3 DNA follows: TGCGCCAGCAGCCCGGGACTAGCGGGAGACGTCAAAAACATTCAGTACTTC. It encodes CASSPGLAGDVKNIQYF.

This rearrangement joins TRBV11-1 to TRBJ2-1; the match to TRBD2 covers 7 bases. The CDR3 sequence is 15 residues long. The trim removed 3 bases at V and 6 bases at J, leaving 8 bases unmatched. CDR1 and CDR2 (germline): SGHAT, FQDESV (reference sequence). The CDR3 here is CASSFRLAAFNEQFF. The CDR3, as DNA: TGTGCCAGCAGCTTTCGGCTAGCGGCTTTCAATGAGCAGTTCTTC.

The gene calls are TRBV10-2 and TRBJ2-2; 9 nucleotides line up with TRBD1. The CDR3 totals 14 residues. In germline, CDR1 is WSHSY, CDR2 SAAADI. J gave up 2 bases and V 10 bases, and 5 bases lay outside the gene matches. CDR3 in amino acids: CATKGQGNTGELFF. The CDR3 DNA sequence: TGCGCCACCAAGGGACAGGGAAACACCGGGGAGCTGTTTTTT.

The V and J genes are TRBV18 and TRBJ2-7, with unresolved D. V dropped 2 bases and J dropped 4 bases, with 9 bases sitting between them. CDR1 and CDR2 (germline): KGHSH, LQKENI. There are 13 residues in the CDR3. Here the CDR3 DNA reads TGTGCCAGCTCACCAGGTGTCGGGTACGAGCAGTACTTC. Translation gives CASSPGVGYEQYF.

The CDR3 sequence: CASSLAGLAGVYEQYF. The DNA for the CDR3 is TGCGCCAGCAGCTTGGCCGGGCTAGCGGGGGTCTACGAGCAGTACTTC. J is TRBJ2-7 and V is TRBV5-1, with 10 bases aligning to TRBD2. Germline V gene lookup returns CDR1 SGHRS and CDR2 YFSETQ. Unmatched junction bases numbered 6, after V lost 0 bases and J lost 3 bases. This CDR3 contains 16 residues.

Here the CDR3 reads CASSLSPQGTSGNTIYF. The DNA of the CDR3 is TGTGCCAGCAGCTTGTCCCCTCAGGGGACCTCTGGAAACACCATATATTTT. This chain joins TRBV5-5 and TRBJ1-3; perhaps TRBD1 as D (6 bases). Germline values: CDR1 SGHKS, CDR2 YYEKEE (reference sequence). Trimming shortened V by 1 base and J by 0 bases, and 14 bases separated the two germline ends. This CDR3 is 17 amino acids long.

CDR3 in DNA: TGTGCCAGCTCATCCGGGGGCACAGATACGCAGTATTTT. Translated, it gives CASSSGGTDTQYF. This chain links TRBV18 with TRBJ2-3; TRBD2 might be the D (5 bases). The V gene's germline CDR1 is KGHSH and CDR2 LQKENI. The CDR3 sequence is 13 residues long. The V end lost 5 bases, the J end lost 1 base, and 7 bases lay between the germline ends.

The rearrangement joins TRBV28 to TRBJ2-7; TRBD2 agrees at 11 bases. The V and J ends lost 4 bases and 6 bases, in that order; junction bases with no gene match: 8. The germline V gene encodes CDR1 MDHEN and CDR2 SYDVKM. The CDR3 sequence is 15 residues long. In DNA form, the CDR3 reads TGTGCCAGCAGTTCAACTAGCGGGAGAGGGGGCGAGCAGTACTTC. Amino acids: CASSSTSGRGGEQYF.

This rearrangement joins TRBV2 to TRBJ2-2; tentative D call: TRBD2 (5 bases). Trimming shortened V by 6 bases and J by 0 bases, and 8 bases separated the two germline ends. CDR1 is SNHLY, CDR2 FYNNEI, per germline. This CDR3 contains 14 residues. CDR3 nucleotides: TGTGCCAGCAGAGAGGGAACGAACACCGGGGAGCTGTTTTTT. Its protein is CASREGTNTGELFF.

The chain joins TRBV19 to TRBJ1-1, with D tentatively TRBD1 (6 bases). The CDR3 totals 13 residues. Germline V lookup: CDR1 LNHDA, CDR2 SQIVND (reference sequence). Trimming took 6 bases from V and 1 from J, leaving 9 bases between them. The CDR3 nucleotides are TGTGCCAGTAGGACAGGCTGGAACACTGAAGCTTTCTTT. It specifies CASRTGWNTEAFF.

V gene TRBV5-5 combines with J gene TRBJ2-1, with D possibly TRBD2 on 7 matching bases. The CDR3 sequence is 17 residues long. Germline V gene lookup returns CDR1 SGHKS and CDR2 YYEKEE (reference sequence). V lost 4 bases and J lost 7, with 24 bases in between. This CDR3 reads CASSPGASLAIMNEQFF. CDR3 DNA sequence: TGTGCCAGCAGCCCGGGGGCATCACTAGCGATTATGAATGAGCAGTTCTTC. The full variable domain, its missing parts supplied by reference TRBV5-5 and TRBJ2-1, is DAGVTQSPTHLIKTRGQQVTLRCSPISGHKSVSWYQQVLGQGPQFIFQYYEKEERGRGNFPDRFSARQFPNYSSELNVNALLLGDSALYLCASSPGASLAIMNEQFFGPGTRLTVL.

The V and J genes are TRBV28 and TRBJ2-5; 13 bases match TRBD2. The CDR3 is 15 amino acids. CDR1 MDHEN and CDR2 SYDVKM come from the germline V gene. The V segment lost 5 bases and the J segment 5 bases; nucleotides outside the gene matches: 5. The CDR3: CASSRTSGSHETQYF. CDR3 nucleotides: TGTGCCAGCAGTCGGACTAGCGGGAGTCACGAGACCCAGTACTTC. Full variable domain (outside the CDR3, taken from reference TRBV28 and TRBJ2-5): DVKVTQSSRYLVKRTGEKVFLECVQDMDHENMFWYRQDPGLGLRLIYFSYDVKMKEKGDIPEGYSVSREKKERFSLILESASTNQTSMYLCASSRTSGSHETQYFGPGTRLLVL.

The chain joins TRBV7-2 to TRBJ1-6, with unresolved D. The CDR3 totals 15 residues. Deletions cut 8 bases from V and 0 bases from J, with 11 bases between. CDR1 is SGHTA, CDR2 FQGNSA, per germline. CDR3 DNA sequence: TGTGCCAGCGCCGGCGGCAGCTCCTATAATTCACCCCTCCACTTT. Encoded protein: CASAGGSSYNSPLHF.

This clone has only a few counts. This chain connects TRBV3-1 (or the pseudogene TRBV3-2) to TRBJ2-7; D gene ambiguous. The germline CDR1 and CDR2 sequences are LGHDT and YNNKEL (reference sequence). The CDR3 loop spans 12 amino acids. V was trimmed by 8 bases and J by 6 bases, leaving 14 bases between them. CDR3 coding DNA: TGTGCCAGCGGTTATGCGCGTCGCGAGCAGTACTTC. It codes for CASGYARREQYF.